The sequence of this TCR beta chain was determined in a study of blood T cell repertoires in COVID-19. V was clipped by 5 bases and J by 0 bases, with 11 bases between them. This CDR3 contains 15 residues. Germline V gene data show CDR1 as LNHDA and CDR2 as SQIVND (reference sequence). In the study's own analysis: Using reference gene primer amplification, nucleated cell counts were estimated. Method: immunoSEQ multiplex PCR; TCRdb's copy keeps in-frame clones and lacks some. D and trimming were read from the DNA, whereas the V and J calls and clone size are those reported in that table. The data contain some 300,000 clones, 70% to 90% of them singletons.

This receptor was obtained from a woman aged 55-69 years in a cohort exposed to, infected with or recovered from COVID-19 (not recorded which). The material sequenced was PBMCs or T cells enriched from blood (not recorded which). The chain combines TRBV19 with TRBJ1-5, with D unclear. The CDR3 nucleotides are TGTGCCAGTAGTGTCACGGGAAATAGCAATCAGCCCCAGCATTTT. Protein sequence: CASSVTGNSNQPQHF.